These 14 T cell receptor beta chains came from one sample sequenced in a study of cytomegalovirus exposure and HLA in healthy donors. The study ran its PCR with 60 Vbeta and 13 Jbeta primers. Produced via immunoSEQ multiplex PCR; TCRdb's table is partial and in-frame only. In the table there are 200,000 or so clones, approximately 83% of which are singletons. Sequenced input: PBMCs. These receptors all come from a boy between 2 and 10 years old in good health and CMV-seronegative.

The chain joins TRBV11-2 to TRBJ1-2; possible D gene TRBD1, 6 bases. The ends were cut back, 1 base at V and 3 bases at J, with 18 bases in the middle. The CDR3 has 17 residues. Germline CDR1 and CDR2: SGHAT and FQNNGV. The CDR3 loop is CASSLVTTGTKDYGYTF. In nucleotides, the CDR3 is TGTGCCAGCAGCTTAGTAACTACAGGGACGAAGGACTATGGCTACACCTTC.

V and J are TRBV5-6 and TRBJ1-2; 11 bases match TRBD1. The CDR3 extends over 15 amino acids. Germline CDR1 and CDR2: SGHDT and YYEEEE. Losses at the gene ends were 3 bases for V and 8 bases for J; bases not matched to a gene: 9. CDR3 coding DNA: TGTGCCAGCAGCTGGGGGACAGGGGGATACGGGGGCTACACCTTC. Translating gives CASSWGTGGYGGYTF.

The genes are TRBV5-1 and TRBJ1-1; 9 bases are a match to TRBD1. This CDR3 region has 14 residues. After removal of 3 bases from V and 1 base from J, the junction contained 1 base not matched to a gene. CDR1 and CDR2 (germline): SGHRS, YFSETQ. CDR3 in amino acids: CASSWTGANTEAFF. The CDR3 coding sequence is TGCGCCAGCAGCTGGACAGGGGCGAACACTGAAGCTTTCTTT. The full variable domain, in which reference TRBV5-1 and TRBJ1-1 provide the parts outside the CDR3, is KAGVTQTPRYLIKTRGQQVTLSCSPISGHRSVSWYQQTPGQGLQFLFEYFSETQRNKGNFPGRFSGRQFSNSRSEMNVSTLELGDSALYLCASSWTGANTEAFFGQGTRLTVV.

The CDR3 DNA sequence: TGTGCCAGCAGCTTTGGAGGGGCCGCCTACGAGCAGTACTTC. Translating gives CASSFGGAAYEQYF. The rearrangement links TRBV7-9 to TRBJ2-7; TRBD2 might be the D (6 bases). The CDR3 runs 14 residues. CDR1 SEHNR and CDR2 FQNEAQ come from the germline V gene (reference sequence). Trimming cost V 3 bases and J 2 bases, with 11 bases left between them.

This clone was seen a few times. In nucleotides, the CDR3 is TGCGCCAGCAGCCAAGGCCCCCATAGACAGGGATCAGATCAGCCCCAGCATTTT. This sequence encodes CASSQGPHRQGSDQPQHF. The J gene is TRBJ1-5, the V gene TRBV4-3, with 7 bases that match TRBD1. This CDR3 comprises 18 residues. CDR1 and CDR2 (germline): LGHNA, YSLEER. V shed 1 base and J 5 bases; nucleotides not matched to a gene: 14.

V usage is TRBV5-6 and J usage is TRBJ2-4; 9 bases map to TRBD1. V dropped 4 bases and J dropped 5; count of bases not matched to a gene: 7. The CDR3 contains 15 residues. CDR1 SGHDT and CDR2 YYEEEE come from the germline V gene. In DNA, the CDR3 is TGTGCCAGCAGCCGAACAGGGGGCCAGGAAAACATTCAGTACTTC. It encodes CASSRTGGQENIQYF.

This chain links TRBV11-2 with TRBJ2-3; TRBD1 is a possible D gene (6 bases). Trimming shortened V by 3 bases and J by 4 bases, and 14 bases separated the two germline ends. The CDR3 has 15 amino acids. Germline assignment: CDR1 SGHAT and CDR2 FQNNGV. DNA for the CDR3: TGTGCCAGCAGCTTTCGGGCGCAGGGGTCAGATACGCAGTATTTT. It codes for CASSFRAQGSDTQYF.

The V and J genes are TRBV19 and TRBJ2-3; TRBD1 matches at 7 bases. Germline assignment: CDR1 LNHDA and CDR2 SQIVND (reference sequence). The CDR3 is 14 residues long. The trim removed 1 base at V and 4 bases at J, leaving 2 bases unmatched. CDR3 residues: CASSIGDRADTQYF. In DNA, the CDR3 is TGTGCCAGTAGTATAGGAGACAGGGCAGATACGCAGTATTTT.

The genes are TRBV4-3 and TRBJ2-2; D is perhaps TRBD1 (5 bases). V dropped 4 bases and J dropped 3 bases, with 21 bases sitting between them. The CDR3 extends over 18 amino acids. Germline V gene lookup returns CDR1 LGHNA and CDR2 YSLEER. In DNA form, the CDR3 reads TGCGCCAGCAGCCGCTTGACCTGGGGCGGATTGGACACCGGGGAGCTGTTTTTT. Its translation is CASSRLTWGGLDTGELFF.

CDR3 bases: TGTGCCAGCAGCCCGAACCCGGGGGCGAACACCGGGGAGCTGTTTTTT. It yields the protein CASSPNPGANTGELFF. The chain uses TRBV5-4 and TRBJ2-2, with D possibly matching TRBD2 (6 bases). V was trimmed by 4 bases and J by 0 bases, leaving 13 bases between them. Germline assignment: CDR1 SGHNT and CDR2 YYREEE (reference sequence). The CDR3 is 16 residues long.

The CDR3 sequence is CASTEGLNYGYTF. The CDR3 DNA reads as TGTGCCAGCACCGAGGGCCTGAACTATGGCTACACCTTC. The chain joins TRBV6-5 to TRBJ1-2; no definite D call. With 7 bases removed from V and 2 bases from J, the gap between germline ends came to 11 bases. This CDR3 has 13 residues. Germline CDR1 MNHEY, CDR2 SVGAGI.

The rearrangement joins TRBV5-4 to TRBJ2-1; D possibly corresponds to TRBD2 (7 bases). With 5 bases removed from V and 0 bases from J, the gap between germline ends came to 27 bases. This CDR3 spans 20 amino acids. Germline lookup yields CDR1 SGHNT and CDR2 YYREEE (reference sequence). CDR3 loop: CASRSWGGQYSSDSYNEQFF. The DNA for the CDR3 is TGTGCCAGCAGAAGCTGGGGGGGGCAATATAGCTCGGACTCCTACAATGAGCAGTTCTTC. The full variable domain, its missing parts supplied by reference TRBV5-4 and TRBJ2-1, is ETGVTQSPTHLIKTRGQQVTLRCSSQSGHNTVSWYQQALGQGPQFIFQYYREEENGRGNFPPRFSGLQFPNYSSELNVNALELDDSALYLCASRSWGGQYSSDSYNEQFFGPGTRLTVL.

This chain uses TRBV23-1 with TRBJ1-3; D not resolved. TRBV23-1 is noted as an ORF with a role that remains uncertain. The CDR3 has 14 residues. Trimming took 4 bases from V and 0 from J, leaving 7 bases between them. The DNA for the CDR3 is TGCGCCAGCAGTCCCCGGGTCTCTGGAAACACCATATATTTT. Translation: CASSPRVSGNTIYF.

The V gene is TRBV7-2, the J gene TRBJ2-7, with no clear D. CDR3 length: 15 residues. The V gene's germline CDR1 is SGHTA and CDR2 FQGNSA. Deletions cut 1 base from V and 3 bases from J, with 13 bases between. The CDR3 spells CASSLVGAGNYEQYF. CDR3 coding DNA: TGTGCCAGCAGCTTAGTAGGCGCAGGCAACTACGAGCAGTACTTC.